This TCR beta chain was sequenced for a study of T cell repertoires in cytomegalovirus infection. TCRdb analysed the reads with MiXCR anew, one entry per CDR3 protein. In the table there are about 900,000 distinct CDR3 sequences, under 40% of which are singletons. On this clonotype: Its specificity is not known.

Germline CDR1 and CDR2: SGHTA and FQGNSA. CDR3 length: 16 residues. The germline V and J ends were trimmed by 6 bases and 4 bases, with 19 bases remaining between them. The V and J genes are TRBV7-2 and TRBJ2-1, with a possible D match to TRBD1 (6 bases). The input for sequencing was cultured CD8+ T cells from PBMCs, taken from culture after CMV antigen stimulation. The sequence was obtained from a human donor in good health (CMV status not recorded). Some clones in this sample may be carry-over from other donors' samples. The CDR3 sequence is CASREFVGTPYNEQFF. The CDR3 region has the DNA TGTGCCAGCAGGGAATTCGTCGGGACACCTTACAATGAGCAGTTCTTC.